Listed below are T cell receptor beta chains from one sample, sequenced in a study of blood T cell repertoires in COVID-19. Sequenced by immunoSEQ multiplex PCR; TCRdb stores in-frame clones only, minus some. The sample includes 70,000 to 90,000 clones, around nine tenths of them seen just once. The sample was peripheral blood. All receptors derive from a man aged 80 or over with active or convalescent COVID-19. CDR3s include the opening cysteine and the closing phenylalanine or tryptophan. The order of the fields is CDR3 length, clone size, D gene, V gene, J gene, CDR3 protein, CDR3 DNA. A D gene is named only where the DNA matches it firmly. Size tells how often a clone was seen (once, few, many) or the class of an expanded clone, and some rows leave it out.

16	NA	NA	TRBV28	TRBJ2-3	CASSSPLGGRTDTQYF	TGTGCCAGCAGTTCCCCCCTCGGGGGGCGCACAGATACGCAGTATTTT
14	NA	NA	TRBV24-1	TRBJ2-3	CATSEPGDLDTQYF	TGTGCCACCAGTGAGCCGGGGGATTTGGATACGCAGTATTTT
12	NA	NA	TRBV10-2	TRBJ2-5	CASSDPAETQYF	TGCGCCAGCAGTGACCCAGCGGAGACCCAGTACTTC
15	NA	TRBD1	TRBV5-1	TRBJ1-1	CASSPATGASTEAFF	TGCGCCAGCAGCCCAGCGACAGGGGCGAGCACTGAAGCTTTCTTT
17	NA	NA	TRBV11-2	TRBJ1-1	CASSWKAGRPPEAEAFF	TGTGCCAGCAGCTGGAAAGCGGGACGGCCGCCGGAAGCTGAAGCTTTCTTT
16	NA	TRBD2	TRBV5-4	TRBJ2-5	CASSPGGAHSEETQYF	TGTGCCAGCAGTCCCGGGGGGGCGCACTCGGAAGAGACCCAGTACTTC
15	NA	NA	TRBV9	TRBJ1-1	CASTPGGGRGTEAFF	TGTGCCAGCACTCCTGGGGGGGGCCGGGGCACTGAAGCTTTCTTT
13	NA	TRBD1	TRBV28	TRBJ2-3	CATKGQGIDTQYF	TGTGCCACCAAGGGACAGGGGATAGATACGCAGTATTTT
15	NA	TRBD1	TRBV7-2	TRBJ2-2	CASSSRQGPTGELFF	TGTGCCAGCAGCAGCAGACAGGGCCCTACCGGGGAGCTGTTTTTT
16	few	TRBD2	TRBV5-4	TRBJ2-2	CASSFGLAGNTGELFF	TGTGCCAGCAGCTTTGGACTAGCGGGGAACACCGGGGAGCTGTTTTTT
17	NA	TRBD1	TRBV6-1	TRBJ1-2	CASSEALLGTGSYGYTF	TGTGCCAGCAGTGAAGCCCTTCTCGGGACAGGAAGCTATGGCTACACCTTC
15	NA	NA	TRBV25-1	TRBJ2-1	CASSASPAGRNEQFF	TGTGCCAGCAGTGCCTCCCCAGCGGGTCGTAATGAGCAGTTCTTC
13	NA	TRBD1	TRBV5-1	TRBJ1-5	CASSSTGGQPQHF	TGCGCCAGCAGCTCGACAGGGGGTCAGCCCCAGCATTTT
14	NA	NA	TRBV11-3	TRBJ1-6	CASSLLSGKRPLHF	TGTGCCAGCAGCTTATTATCAGGGAAAAGACCCCTCCACTTT
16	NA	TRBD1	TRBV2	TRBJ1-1	CASSEQGDPRVTEAFF	TGTGCCAGCAGTGAGCAGGGGGACCCCAGGGTCACTGAAGCTTTCTTT
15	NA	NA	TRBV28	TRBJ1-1	CASSLSVGPVTEAFF	TGTGCCAGCAGTTTATCGGTGGGGCCCGTCACTGAAGCTTTCTTT
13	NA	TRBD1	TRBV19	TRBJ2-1	CASSGQGVNEQFF	TGTGCCAGTTCTGGACAGGGGGTTAATGAGCAGTTCTTC
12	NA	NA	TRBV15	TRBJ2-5	CATSRDSETQYF	TGTGCCACCAGCAGAGATTCGGAGACCCAGTACTTC
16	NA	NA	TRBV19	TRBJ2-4	CASTSLAGLAKNIQYF	TGTGCCAGTACGTCATTGGCTGGGCTAGCCAAAAACATTCAGTACTTC
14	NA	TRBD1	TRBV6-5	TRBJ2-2	CASRPDRAAGELFF	TGTGCCAGCAGACCCGACAGGGCGGCCGGGGAGCTGTTTTTT
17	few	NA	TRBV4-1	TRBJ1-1	CASSQVPVREVNTEAFF	TGCGCCAGCAGCCAAGTCCCGGTAAGAGAGGTGAACACTGAAGCTTTCTTT
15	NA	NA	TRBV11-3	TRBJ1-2	CASSLEAGPGYGYTF	TGTGCCAGCAGCTTGGAAGCAGGGCCAGGGTATGGCTACACCTTC
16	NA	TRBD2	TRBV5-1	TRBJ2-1	CASSLTSGEAYNEQFF	TGCGCCAGCAGCCTAACTAGCGGAGAAGCCTACAATGAGCAGTTCTTC
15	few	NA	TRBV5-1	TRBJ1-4	CASSLLGDGNEKLFF	TGCGCCAGCAGCTTGCTCGGGGATGGGAATGAAAAACTGTTTTTT
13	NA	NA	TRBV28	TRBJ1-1	CASGRRGKAEAFF	TGTGCCAGCGGGAGAAGGGGGAAGGCTGAAGCTTTCTTT
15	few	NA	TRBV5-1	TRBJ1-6	CASSVRGRENSPLHF	TGCGCCAGCAGCGTGAGAGGGAGAGAGAATTCACCCCTCCACTTT
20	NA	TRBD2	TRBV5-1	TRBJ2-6	CASSLQGTSGSGPGANVLTF	TGCGCCAGCAGCTTGCAAGGGACTAGCGGGAGTGGACCTGGGGCCAACGTCCTGACTTTC
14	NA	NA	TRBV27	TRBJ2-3	CASSLSFGQNTQYF	TGTGCCAGCAGTTTATCGTTCGGACAGAATACGCAGTATTTT
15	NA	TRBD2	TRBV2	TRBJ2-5	CASSEGTSGGETQYF	TGTGCCAGCAGTGAAGGGACTAGCGGGGGGGAGACCCAGTACTTC